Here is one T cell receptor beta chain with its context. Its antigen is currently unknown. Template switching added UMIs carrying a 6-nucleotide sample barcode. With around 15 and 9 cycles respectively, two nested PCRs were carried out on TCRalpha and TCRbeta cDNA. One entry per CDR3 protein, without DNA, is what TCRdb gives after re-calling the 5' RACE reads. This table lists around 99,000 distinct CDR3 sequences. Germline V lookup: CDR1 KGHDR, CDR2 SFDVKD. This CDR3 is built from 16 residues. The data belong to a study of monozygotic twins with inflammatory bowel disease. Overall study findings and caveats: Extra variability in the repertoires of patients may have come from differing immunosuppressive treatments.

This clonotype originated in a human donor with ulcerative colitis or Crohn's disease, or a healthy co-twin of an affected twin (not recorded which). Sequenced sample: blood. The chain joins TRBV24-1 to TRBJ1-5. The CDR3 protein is CATGEGNRKRNQPQHF.